The 15 T cell receptor beta chains below all came from one sample that was sequenced in a study of cytomegalovirus exposure and HLA in healthy donors. PCR employed 60 Vbeta and 13 Jbeta primers. Clones were sequenced by immunoSEQ multiplex PCR, and TCRdb holds only the in-frame ones, with some missing. This sample has about 150,000 clones; around 70% occur once, and the top ten carry roughly 2.2%. The sequenced material came from PBMCs. These receptors all come from a man in his thirties or forties in good health and CMV-seronegative.

The chain is built from TRBV7-8 and TRBJ2-7, with D possibly matching TRBD2 (6 bases). V was shortened by 5 bases and J by 0 bases, with 17 bases between the two germline ends. CDR3 length: 16 amino acids. The germline gives CDR1 SGHVS, CDR2 FQNEAQ. DNA of the CDR3: TGTGCCAGCAGCGACAAAAGGGACGGGAGCTCCTACGAGCAGTACTTC. It is translated as CASSDKRDGSSYEQYF.

This chain connects TRBV19 to TRBJ2-7, with D possibly TRBD2 on 6 matching bases. Germline loops: CDR1 LNHDA, CDR2 SQIVND (reference sequence). The CDR3 has 15 residues. V was shortened by 5 bases and J by 6 bases, with 20 bases between the two germline ends. The CDR3 loop is CASSGGTVRSSEQYF. The CDR3, as DNA: TGTGCCAGTAGTGGAGGGACCGTTCGGAGCTCCGAGCAGTACTTC.

J is TRBJ2-2 and V is TRBV27; a weak D match, TRBD1 (5 bases). There are 16 residues in the CDR3. V was clipped by 3 bases and J by 0 bases, with 11 bases between them. CDR1 and CDR2 (germline): MNHEY, SMNVEV (reference sequence). The CDR3 DNA sequence: TGTGCCAGCAGTTTCGGTAGGGGCCCGAACACCGGGGAGCTGTTTTTT. It translates to CASSFGRGPNTGELFF.

This clone was counted a single time. The chain carries TRBV19 and TRBJ1-2, with 8 positions matching TRBD1. With V trimmed by 5 bases and J by 8 bases, 13 bases remained unmatched. Germline assignment: CDR1 LNHDA and CDR2 SQIVND (reference sequence). This CDR3 has 15 amino acids. CDR3 nucleotides: TGTGCCAGTAGTCCCAATCAGGGGGCAGCTGGAGGCTACACCTTC. Amino acid sequence: CASSPNQGAAGGYTF.

The CDR3 DNA sequence: TGTGCCAGCAGCCCGACCTCTAACAGCTCTGGAAACACCATATATTTT. This encodes CASSPTSNSSGNTIYF. This chain connects TRBV7-9 to TRBJ1-3; no reliable D call. Germline V gene data show CDR1 as SEHNR and CDR2 as FQNEAQ (reference sequence). Trimming stripped 5 bases from V and 0 bases from J, with 14 bases between. This CDR3 region has 16 residues. Together with reference TRBV7-9 and TRBJ1-3, the CDR3 gives the full variable domain: DTGVSQNPRHKITKRGQNVTFRCDPISEHNRLYWYRQTLGQGPEFLTYFQNEAQLEKSRLLSDRFSAERPKGSFSTLEIQRTEQGDSAMYLCASSPTSNSSGNTIYFGEGSWLTVV.

The chain employs TRBV13 and TRBJ2-7; D is perhaps TRBD1 (6 bases). The CDR3 covers 14 residues. Germline V gene data show CDR1 as PRHDT and CDR2 as FYEKMQ (reference sequence). The V and J ends lost 0 bases and 3 bases respectively, with 9 bases between them. The CDR3 DNA sequence: TGTGCCAGCAGCTTAGGGGCAGGGGACTACGAGCAGTACTTC. This translates into CASSLGAGDYEQYF.

Points on this clone: The sample contains more than one DNA sequence encoding this CDR3. The chain joins TRBV19 to TRBJ1-2, with TRBD1 identical over 11 bases. The V gene's germline CDR1 is LNHDA and CDR2 SQIVND (reference sequence). The CDR3 totals 15 residues. With V trimmed by 6 bases and J by 3 bases, 6 bases remained unmatched. The CDR3 region has the DNA TGTGCCAGTAGCCCCGGGACAGGGGGTGACTATGGCTACACCTTC. Its protein is CASSPGTGGDYGYTF.

Concerning this clone itself: Other nucleotide sequences in the sample specify the same CDR3. This sequence joins TRBV19 and TRBJ2-5; 7 bases are shared with TRBD2. V dropped 4 bases and J dropped 4; count of bases not matched to a gene: 6. CDR3 length: 14 residues. Per germline, CDR1 LNHDA and CDR2 SQIVND (reference sequence). The CDR3 here is CASSTRGVGETQYF. Here the CDR3 DNA reads TGTGCCAGTAGTACCCGGGGGGTTGGAGAGACCCAGTACTTC. The full variable domain, with the rest looked up from reference TRBV19 and TRBJ2-5, is DGGITQSPKYLFRKEGQNVTLSCEQNLNHDAMYWYRQDPGQGLRLIYYSQIVNDFQKGDIAEGYSVSREKKESFPLTVTSAQKNPTAFYLCASSTRGVGETQYFGPGTRLLVL.

This chain joins TRBV6-1 and TRBJ2-1, with D unresolved. The V and J ends lost 2 bases and 0 bases respectively, with 11 bases between them. Germline V CDR1 and CDR2: MNHNS, SASEGT. This CDR3 has 16 residues. Written as DNA, the CDR3 is TGTGCCAGCAGTGAACCTGGCGGAAGCTCCTACAATGAGCAGTTCTTC. This gives the protein CASSEPGGSSYNEQFF.

The count of this clone is one. V usage is TRBV6-1 and J usage is TRBJ2-3; maybe TRBD2 (5 bases). V was pared by 6 bases and J by 3 bases, with 16 bases between. The CDR3 extends over 15 amino acids. Germline CDR1 is MNHNS and CDR2 is SASEGT. CDR3 amino acids: CASSQAAPSTDTQYF. Here the CDR3 DNA reads TGTGCCAGCAGCCAAGCGGCCCCTAGTACAGATACGCAGTATTTT.

V and J are TRBV5-1 and TRBJ2-6; D might be TRBD1 (6 bases). The CDR3 runs to 15 residues. Trimming took 3 bases from V and 9 from J, leaving 16 bases between them. From germline, CDR1 is SGHRS and CDR2 YFSETQ. This CDR3 reads CASSYLGQPVNVLTF. The CDR3 nucleotides read TGCGCCAGCAGCTACCTAGGACAGCCCGTCAACGTCCTGACTTTC.

This chain links TRBV9 with TRBJ1-5, with D uncertain. The CDR3 is 14 amino acids. The V gene lost 0 bases and the J gene lost 6 bases, with 10 bases spanning the gap. Germline assignment: CDR1 SGDLS and CDR2 YYNGEE. CDR3 residues: CASSVGSGSQPQHF. In DNA, the CDR3 is TGTGCCAGCAGCGTAGGGAGTGGGAGTCAGCCCCAGCATTTT. The variable domain in full, completed from reference TRBV9 and TRBJ1-5, reads DSGVTQTPKHLITATGQRVTLRCSPRSGDLSVYWYQQSLDQGLQFLIQYYNGEERAKGNILERFSAQQFPDLHSELNLSSLELGDSALYFCASSVGSGSQPQHFGDGTRLSIL.

The chain has TRBV19 and TRBJ2-4; the D gene is possibly TRBD2 (6 bases). V was clipped by 3 bases and J by 8 bases, with 14 bases between them. CDR1 is LNHDA, CDR2 SQIVND, per germline (reference sequence). The CDR3 sequence is 14 residues long. Here the CDR3 reads CASSIGDLRDIQYF. Written as DNA, the CDR3 is TGTGCCAGTAGTATTGGGGACTTAAGGGACATTCAGTACTTC.

The chain's CDR3 is CAWSVTGTAESSGNTIYF. The CDR3 DNA is TGTGCCTGGAGTGTTACCGGGACAGCCGAAAGCTCTGGAAACACCATATATTTT. The chain recombines TRBV30 with TRBJ1-3; 7 bases line up with TRBD1. The CDR3 length is 18 residues. Germline loops: CDR1 GTSNPN, CDR2 SVGIG (reference sequence). The junction had 11 bases not matched to a gene; V was cut back by 0 bases and J by 0 bases. The variable domain in full, with the rest retrieved from reference TRBV30 and TRBJ1-3, is SQTIHQWPATLVQPVGSPLSLECTVEGTSNPNLYWYRQAAGRGLQLLFYSVGIGQISSEVPQNLSASRPQDRQFILSSKKLLLSDSGFYLCAWSVTGTAESSGNTIYFGEGSWLTVV.

The chain joins TRBV25-1 to TRBJ2-7; the match to TRBD2 covers 10 bases. The length of the CDR3 is 15 residues. Germline assignment: CDR1 MGHDK and CDR2 SYGVNS. The V segment lost 4 bases and the J segment 4 bases; nucleotides outside the gene matches: 7. The CDR3 protein is CASSGASGGGYEQYF. The DNA of the CDR3 is TGTGCCAGCAGTGGGGCAAGCGGGGGGGGGTACGAGCAGTACTTC.